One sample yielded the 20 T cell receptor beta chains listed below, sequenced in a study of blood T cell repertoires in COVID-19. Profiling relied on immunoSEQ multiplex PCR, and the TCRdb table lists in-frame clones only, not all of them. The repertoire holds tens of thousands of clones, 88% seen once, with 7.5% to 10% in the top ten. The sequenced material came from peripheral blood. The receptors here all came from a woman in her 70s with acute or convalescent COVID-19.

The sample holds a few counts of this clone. The CDR3 DNA follows: TGTGCCAGCAGTTCGGGAGGGAGAACTAATGAAAAACTGTTTTTT. Protein sequence: CASSSGGRTNEKLFF. The genes are TRBV7-9 and TRBJ1-4; D gene uncertain. V gave up 6 bases and J gave up 1 base, with 12 bases separating them. The CDR3 spans 15 residues. Germline assignment: CDR1 SEHNR and CDR2 FQNEAQ (reference sequence).

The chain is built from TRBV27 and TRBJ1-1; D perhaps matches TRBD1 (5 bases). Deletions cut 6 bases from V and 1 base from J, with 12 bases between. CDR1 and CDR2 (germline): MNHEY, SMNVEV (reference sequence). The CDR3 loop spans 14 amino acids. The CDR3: CASRGSGKNTEAFF. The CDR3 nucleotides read TGTGCCAGCAGGGGTTCAGGGAAGAACACTGAAGCTTTCTTT.

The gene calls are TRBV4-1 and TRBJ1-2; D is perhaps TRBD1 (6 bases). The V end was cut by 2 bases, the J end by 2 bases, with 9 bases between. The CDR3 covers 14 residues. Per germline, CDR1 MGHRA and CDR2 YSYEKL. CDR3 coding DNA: TGCGCCAGCAGCCAAAGTCAGGGGAACTATGGCTACACCTTC. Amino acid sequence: CASSQSQGNYGYTF.

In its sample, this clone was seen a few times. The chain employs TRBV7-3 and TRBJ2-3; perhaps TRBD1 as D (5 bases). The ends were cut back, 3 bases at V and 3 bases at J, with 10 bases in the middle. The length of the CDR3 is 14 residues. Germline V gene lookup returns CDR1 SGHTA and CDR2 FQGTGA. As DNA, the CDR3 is TGTGCCAGCAGCTTCCAGGGATGGACAGATACGCAGTATTTT. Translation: CASSFQGWTDTQYF.

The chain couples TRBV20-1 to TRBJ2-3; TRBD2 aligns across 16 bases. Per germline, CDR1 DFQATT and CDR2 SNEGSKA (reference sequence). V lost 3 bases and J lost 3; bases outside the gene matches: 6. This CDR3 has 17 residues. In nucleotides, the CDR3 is TGCAGTGCTAGTGGGACTAGCGGGGGGGCGGGTACAGATACGCAGTATTTT. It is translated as CSASGTSGGAGTDTQYF.

CDR3 sequence reads: CASSLGRENYEQYF. The CDR3 DNA reads TGTGCCAGCAGCCTGGGGAGGGAAAACTACGAGCAGTACTTC. The chain couples TRBV2 to TRBJ2-7, with 7 bases matching TRBD2. The CDR3 covers 14 residues. The ends lost 6 bases at V and 3 bases at J; junction bases unmatched: 8. From germline, CDR1 is SNHLY and CDR2 FYNNEI.

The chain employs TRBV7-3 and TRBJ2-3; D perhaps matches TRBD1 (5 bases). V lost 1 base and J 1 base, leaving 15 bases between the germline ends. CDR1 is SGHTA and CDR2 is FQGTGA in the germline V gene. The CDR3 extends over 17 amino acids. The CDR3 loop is CASSLIGARGGTDTQYF. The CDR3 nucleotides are TGTGCCAGCAGCTTAATAGGGGCTAGGGGCGGCACAGATACGCAGTATTTT. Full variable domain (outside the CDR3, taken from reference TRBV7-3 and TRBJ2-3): GAGVSQTPSNKVTEKGKYVELRCDPISGHTALYWYRQSLGQGPEFLIYFQGTGAADDSGLPNDRFFAVRPEGSVSTLKIQRTERGDSAVYLCASSLIGARGGTDTQYFGPGTRLTVL.

The DNA for the CDR3 is TGTGCCAGCAGTGATGACAGGGCCCTTTATGGCTACACCTTC. This translates into CASSDDRALYGYTF. The V and J genes are TRBV6-1 and TRBJ1-2; TRBD1 aligns across 7 bases. Per germline, CDR1 MNHNS and CDR2 SASEGT. The CDR3 sequence is 14 residues long. Trimming cost V 3 bases and J 5 bases; bases outside gene matches: 6.

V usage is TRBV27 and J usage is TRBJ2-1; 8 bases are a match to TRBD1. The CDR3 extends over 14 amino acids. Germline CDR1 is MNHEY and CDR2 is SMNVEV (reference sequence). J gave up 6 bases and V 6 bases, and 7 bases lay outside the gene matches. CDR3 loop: CASSLGQGFNEQFF. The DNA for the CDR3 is TGTGCCAGCAGCCTAGGACAGGGTTTCAATGAGCAGTTCTTC.

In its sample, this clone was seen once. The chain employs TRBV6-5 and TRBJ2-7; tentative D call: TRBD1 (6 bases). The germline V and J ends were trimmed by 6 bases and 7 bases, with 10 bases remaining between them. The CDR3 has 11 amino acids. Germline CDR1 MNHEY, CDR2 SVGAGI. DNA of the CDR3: TGTGCCAGCAGAGGGGGAATTGAGCAGTACTTC. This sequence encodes CASRGGIEQYF.

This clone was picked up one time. CDR3 loop: CASSQESTDRRLQYF. In nucleotides, the CDR3 is TGTGCCAGCAGCCAAGAATCCACGGACAGGCGATTGCAGTACTTC. This chain links TRBV14 with TRBJ2-7; 7 bases line up with TRBD1. The CDR3 length is 15 residues. V gave up 0 bases and J gave up 9 bases; unmatched junction bases: 11. CDR1 SGHDN and CDR2 FVKESK come from the germline V gene.

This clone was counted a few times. The CDR3 loop reads CASSQGFLAGATYEQYF. In nucleotides, the CDR3 is TGTGCCAGCAGCCAAGGGTTTCTAGCGGGGGCTACCTACGAGCAGTACTTC. The J gene is TRBJ2-7, the V gene TRBV3-1 (or the pseudogene TRBV3-2); 10 bases are a match to TRBD2. The CDR3 runs to 17 residues. V was clipped by 1 base and J by 2 bases; unmatched bases: 8. Germline lookup yields CDR1 LGHDT and CDR2 YNNKEL (reference sequence).

The CDR3 DNA sequence: TGTGCCAGCAGGGACAGTAATTCACCCCTCCACTTT. Translation gives CASRDSNSPLHF. The chain uses TRBV12-3 or TRBV12-4 and TRBJ1-6; the D gene is possibly TRBD1 (6 bases). CDR3 size: 12 residues. V dropped 6 bases and J dropped 6 bases, with 6 bases sitting between them.

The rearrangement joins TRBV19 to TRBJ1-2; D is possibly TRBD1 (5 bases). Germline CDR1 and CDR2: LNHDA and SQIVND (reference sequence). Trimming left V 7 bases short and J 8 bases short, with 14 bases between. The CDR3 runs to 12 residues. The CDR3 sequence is CASNQGIGGYTF. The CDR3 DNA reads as TGTGCCAGTAATCAGGGAATCGGCGGCTACACCTTC.

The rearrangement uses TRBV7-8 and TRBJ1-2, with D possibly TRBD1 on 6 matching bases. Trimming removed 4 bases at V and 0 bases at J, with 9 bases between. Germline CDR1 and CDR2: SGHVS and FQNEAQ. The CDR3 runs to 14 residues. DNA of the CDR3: TGTGCCAGCAGCTCGGGACACTCTAACTATGGCTACACCTTC. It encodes CASSSGHSNYGYTF.

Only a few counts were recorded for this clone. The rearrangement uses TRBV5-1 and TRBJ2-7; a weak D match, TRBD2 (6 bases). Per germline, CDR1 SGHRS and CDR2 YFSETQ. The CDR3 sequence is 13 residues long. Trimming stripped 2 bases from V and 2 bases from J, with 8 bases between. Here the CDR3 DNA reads TGCGCCAGCAGCTTAGGAGGGACCTACGAGCAGTACTTC. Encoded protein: CASSLGGTYEQYF.

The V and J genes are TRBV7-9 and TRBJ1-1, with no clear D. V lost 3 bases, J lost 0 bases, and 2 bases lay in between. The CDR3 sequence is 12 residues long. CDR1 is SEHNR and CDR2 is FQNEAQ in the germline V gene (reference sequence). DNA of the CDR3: TGTGCCAGCAGCTTTATGAACACTGAAGCTTTCTTT. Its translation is CASSFMNTEAFF.

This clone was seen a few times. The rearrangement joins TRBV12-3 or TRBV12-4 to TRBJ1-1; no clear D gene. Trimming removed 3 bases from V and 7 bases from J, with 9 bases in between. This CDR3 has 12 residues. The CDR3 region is CASSFYSSEAFF. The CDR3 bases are TGTGCCAGCAGTTTTTACAGTAGTGAAGCTTTCTTT.

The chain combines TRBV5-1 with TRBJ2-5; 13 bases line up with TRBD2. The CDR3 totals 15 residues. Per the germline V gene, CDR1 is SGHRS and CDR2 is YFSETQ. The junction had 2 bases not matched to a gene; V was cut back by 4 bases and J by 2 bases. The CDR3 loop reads CASSPGLAGQETQYF. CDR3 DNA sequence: TGCGCCAGCAGCCCGGGACTAGCGGGGCAAGAGACCCAGTACTTC.

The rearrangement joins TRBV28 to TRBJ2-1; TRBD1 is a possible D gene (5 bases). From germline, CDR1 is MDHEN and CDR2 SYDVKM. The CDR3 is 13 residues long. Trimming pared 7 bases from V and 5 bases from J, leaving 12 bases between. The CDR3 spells CASNLDSNNEQFF. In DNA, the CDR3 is TGTGCCAGCAACCTCGACAGTAACAATGAGCAGTTCTTC. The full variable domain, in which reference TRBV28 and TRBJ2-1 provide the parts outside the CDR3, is DVKVTQSSRYLVKRTGEKVFLECVQDMDHENMFWYRQDPGLGLRLIYFSYDVKMKEKGDIPEGYSVSREKKERFSLILESASTNQTSMYLCASNLDSNNEQFFGPGTRLTVL.